A single T cell receptor (beta chain) is shown here with its context. The data were taken from a study of cytomegalovirus exposure and HLA in healthy donors. The PCR was carried out with 60 Vbeta primers and 13 Jbeta primers. Authors' methods: The authors later counted 65 million to 80 million unique TCR beta chains, approximately 12 million of them shared. The data were produced by immunoSEQ multiplex PCR, yet TCRdb's version contains in-frame clones alone and is incomplete. The V and J calls and clone size were taken over from that table, and D and trimming were inferred from the DNA. The table includes over 150,000 clones, about 80% detected once. The sample was PBMCs. The source is a man younger than 40 in good health and CMV-seropositive.

CDR3 protein: CASSSHSPGGNGELFF. As DNA, the CDR3 is TGTGCCAGCAGTTCCCACTCTCCGGGGGGAAACGGGGAGCTGTTTTTT. This chain links TRBV6-6 with TRBJ2-2; 7 bases align to TRBD2. Trimming cost V 4 bases and J 7 bases; bases outside gene matches: 12. This CDR3 contains 16 residues. CDR1 is MNHNY and CDR2 is SVGAGI in the germline V gene (reference sequence).